The clone carrying this T cell receptor (beta chain) occurred many times. Its target is not known. The data were taken from a study of regulatory T cells in long-lasting Graves disease. Turning to the study itself: The study enrolled newly diagnosed Graves' patients on antithyroid drugs under 3 months. General study points: Patients with persistent disease showed a bias toward TRBV28, TRBJ1-2 and TRBJ2-5. Persistent patients shared more public clonotypes (approximately 2,800) than new patients (more than 900).

The CDR3 runs 14 residues. In germline, CDR1 is MNHEY, CDR2 SMNVEV (reference sequence). V lost 2 bases and J lost 8, with 13 bases in between. Arm-PCR of CDR3 regions with iRepertoire HTBI primers generated TCR beta libraries. One entry per CDR3 protein, called by TCRdb with MiXCR from the multiplex PCR reads. The table has about 350,000 distinct CDR3 sequences, under 20% seen once; the top ten hold 20% to 25%. The time point denotes: newly diagnosed GD, antithyroid drugs for less than 3 months. With RNA extracted from PBMCs as input, the TCR library was made. Graves' disease was diagnosed by American Thyroid Association guidelines. This same sample was also part of a study on T cells in Graves' hyperthyroidism and ophthalmopathy.

The material was peripheral blood mononuclear cells (PBMCs), obtained at new diagnosis, from a patient treated with antithyroid drugs. The receptor comes from a woman younger than 35 with Graves disease. The genes are TRBV27 and TRBJ2-1, with D perhaps TRBD2 (6 bases). The CDR3 coding sequence is TGTGCCAGCAGTTTAAGGGAGGTCAGCGATGAGCAGTTCTTC. The encoded protein is CASSLREVSDEQFF.